These T cell receptor beta chains were read from a single sample in a study of T cell changes during pregnancy in multiple sclerosis. Clones were sequenced by immunoSEQ multiplex PCR, and TCRdb holds only the in-frame ones, with some missing. The data hold some 100,000 clones, with 90% to 95% observed a single time. The sequencing used peripheral blood, collected in the second trimester of pregnancy. These receptors came from a female donor with multiple sclerosis, enrolled in a pregnancy study. The CDR3 runs from the conserved cysteine through the conserved F or W. The D gene is left open where the match is weak. Expanded clones are given a class, and other clones once, few, many or no size at all.

clone_size: .
d_call: .
v_call: TRBV27
j_call: TRBJ1-5
cdr3_aa: CASSVRAGNQPQHF
cdr3_nt: TGTGCCAGCAGTGTCAGGGCTGGGAATCAGCCCCAGCATTTT

clone_size: .
d_call: .
v_call: TRBV13
j_call: TRBJ2-1
cdr3_aa: CASSPPGERNEQFF
cdr3_nt: TGTGCCAGCTCACCTCCGGGGGAGCGCAATGAGCAGTTCTTC

clone_size: .
d_call: .
v_call: TRBV7-9
j_call: TRBJ1-1
cdr3_aa: CASSEQGVNTEAFF
cdr3_nt: TGTGCCAGCAGCGAACAGGGTGTGAACACTGAAGCTTTCTTT

clone_size: .
d_call: TRBD2
v_call: TRBV27
j_call: TRBJ2-5
cdr3_aa: CASSLGTSGETQYF
cdr3_nt: TGTGCCAGCAGTTTAGGTACTAGCGGAGAGACCCAGTACTTC

clone_size: .
d_call: .
v_call: TRBV5-6
j_call: TRBJ2-3
cdr3_aa: CASSLNRGISTDTQYF
cdr3_nt: TGTGCCAGCAGCTTGAACCGAGGGATCAGCACAGATACGCAGTATTTT

clone_size: .
d_call: .
v_call: TRBV29-1
j_call: TRBJ1-2
cdr3_aa: CSVRNVSGYGYTF
cdr3_nt: TGCAGCGTCAGAAATGTTTCGGGGTATGGCTACACCTTC

clone_size: .
d_call: .
v_call: TRBV7-2
j_call: TRBJ2-2
cdr3_aa: CASTLGRNTGELFF
cdr3_nt: TGTGCCAGCACCCTAGGCAGGAACACCGGGGAGCTGTTTTTT

clone_size: .
d_call: TRBD1
v_call: TRBV5-1
j_call: TRBJ1-2
cdr3_aa: CASSLDRGSSNYGYTF
cdr3_nt: TGCGCCAGCAGCTTGGACAGGGGAAGTTCTAACTATGGCTACACCTTC

clone_size: .
d_call: TRBD1
v_call: TRBV27
j_call: TRBJ2-7
cdr3_aa: CASSPSGTGGNYEQYF
cdr3_nt: TGTGCCAGCAGCCCTTCCGGGACAGGGGGCAACTACGAGCAGTACTTC

clone_size: .
d_call: .
v_call: TRBV9
j_call: TRBJ2-3
cdr3_aa: CASSVAGTDTQYF
cdr3_nt: TGTGCCAGCAGCGTAGCTGGCACAGATACGCAGTATTTT

clone_size: .
d_call: .
v_call: TRBV5-6
j_call: TRBJ2-2
cdr3_aa: CASSLERAGELFF
cdr3_nt: TGTGCCAGCAGCTTGGAACGGGCCGGGGAGCTGTTTTTT

clone_size: .
d_call: .
v_call: TRBV7-2
j_call: TRBJ1-2
cdr3_aa: CASSRVGDRNYGYTF
cdr3_nt: TGTGCCAGCAGCCGGGTCGGGGATAGGAACTATGGCTACACCTTC

clone_size: once
d_call: .
v_call: TRBV10-3
j_call: TRBJ1-1
cdr3_aa: CAIKAGAMNTEAFF
cdr3_nt: TGTGCCATAAAGGCAGGGGCTATGAACACTGAAGCTTTCTTT

clone_size: .
d_call: .
v_call: TRBV28
j_call: TRBJ2-2
cdr3_aa: CASSLEASGELFF
cdr3_nt: TGTGCCAGCAGTTTAGAGGCGTCAGGGGAGCTGTTTTTT

clone_size: .
d_call: TRBD1
v_call: TRBV6-5
j_call: TRBJ1-2
cdr3_aa: CASSYYEGASGYTF
cdr3_nt: TGTGCCAGCAGTTACTACGAGGGGGCAAGTGGCTACACCTTC

clone_size: .
d_call: .
v_call: TRBV14
j_call: TRBJ1-4
cdr3_aa: CASSQERQATNEKLFF
cdr3_nt: TGTGCCAGCAGCCAAGAAAGGCAGGCAACTAATGAAAAACTGTTTTTT

clone_size: .
d_call: .
v_call: TRBV5-1
j_call: TRBJ1-1
cdr3_aa: CASSGEGSGILNTEAFF
cdr3_nt: TGCGCCAGCAGCGGGGAGGGGTCGGGCATACTCAACACTGAAGCTTTCTTT

clone_size: .
d_call: TRBD2
v_call: TRBV7-2
j_call: TRBJ2-5
cdr3_aa: CASSFAGVGETQYF
cdr3_nt: TGTGCCAGCAGCTTCGCGGGAGTGGGGGAGACCCAGTACTTC

clone_size: .
d_call: .
v_call: TRBV5-4
j_call: TRBJ1-5
cdr3_aa: CASSFGGTPNQPQHF
cdr3_nt: TGTGCCAGCAGCTTCGGCGGTACTCCAAATCAGCCCCAGCATTTT

clone_size: .
d_call: .
v_call: TRBV7-2
j_call: TRBJ2-7
cdr3_aa: CASSLARDYEQYF
cdr3_nt: TGTGCCAGCAGCTTAGCTCGGGACTACGAGCAGTACTTC

clone_size: .
d_call: TRBD1
v_call: TRBV29-1
j_call: TRBJ1-2
cdr3_aa: CSVTRGVDRSSSYGYTF
cdr3_nt: TGCAGCGTGACCAGGGGGGTAGACAGGAGCTCGAGTTATGGCTACACCTTC

clone_size: once
d_call: .
v_call: TRBV7-2
j_call: TRBJ2-7
cdr3_aa: CASSPTGPVSYEQYF
cdr3_nt: TGTGCCAGCAGCCCCACAGGTCCCGTTTCCTACGAGCAGTACTTC

clone_size: few
d_call: .
v_call: TRBV30
j_call: TRBJ1-1
cdr3_aa: CAWKGGGTEAFF
cdr3_nt: TGTGCCTGGAAAGGAGGAGGTACTGAAGCTTTCTTT

clone_size: .
d_call: TRBD1
v_call: TRBV5-6
j_call: TRBJ1-6
cdr3_aa: CASSSGTAGAYNSPLHF
cdr3_nt: TGTGCCAGCAGCTCCGGGACAGCTGGGGCCTATAATTCACCCCTCCACTTT

clone_size: .
d_call: TRBD1
v_call: TRBV7-9
j_call: TRBJ1-1
cdr3_aa: CASSSSFTGVRYTEAFF
cdr3_nt: TGTGCCAGCAGCTCATCATTTACAGGGGTTAGATACACTGAAGCTTTCTTT

clone_size: .
d_call: .
v_call: TRBV5-1
j_call: TRBJ1-1
cdr3_aa: CASSLQAMNTEAFF
cdr3_nt: TGCGCCAGCAGCTTGCAAGCTATGAACACTGAAGCTTTCTTT

clone_size: .
d_call: .
v_call: TRBV7-3
j_call: TRBJ2-3
cdr3_aa: CASSLIGGSGADTQYF
cdr3_nt: TGTGCCAGCAGCTTAATAGGTGGTAGCGGAGCAGATACGCAGTATTTT

clone_size: .
d_call: TRBD1
v_call: TRBV7-7
j_call: TRBJ2-5
cdr3_aa: CASSPDRGETQYF
cdr3_nt: TGTGCCAGCAGCCCGGACAGGGGAGAGACCCAGTACTTC

clone_size: .
d_call: .
v_call: TRBV7-9
j_call: TRBJ1-4
cdr3_aa: CASSLVGGGEKLFF
cdr3_nt: TGTGCCAGCAGCTTAGTAGGGGGGGGAGAAAAACTGTTTTTT

clone_size: .
d_call: TRBD1
v_call: TRBV18
j_call: TRBJ1-1
cdr3_aa: CASSRIPGQVGTEAFF
cdr3_nt: TGTGCCAGCTCACGAATCCCGGGACAGGTCGGCACTGAAGCTTTCTTT

clone_size: .
d_call: .
v_call: TRBV20-1
j_call: TRBJ1-5
cdr3_aa: CSSYQPQHF
cdr3_nt: TGCAGTTCCTATCAGCCCCAGCATTTT

clone_size: .
d_call: .
v_call: TRBV7-8
j_call: TRBJ1-5
cdr3_aa: CASSPRTPGGQPQHF
cdr3_nt: TGTGCCAGCAGCCCCAGGACACCGGGGGGTCAGCCCCAGCATTTT

clone_size: .
d_call: .
v_call: TRBV27
j_call: TRBJ1-1
cdr3_aa: CASSLTYRTEAFF
cdr3_nt: TGTGCCAGCAGCCTTACCTACCGCACTGAAGCTTTCTTT

clone_size: .
d_call: .
v_call: TRBV6-5
j_call: TRBJ1-2
cdr3_aa: CASSRTREDYGYTF
cdr3_nt: TGTGCCAGCAGTAGGACGCGGGAGGACTATGGCTACACCTTC

clone_size: .
d_call: .
v_call: TRBV27
j_call: TRBJ1-2
cdr3_aa: CASTPGQGRYGYTF
cdr3_nt: TGTGCCAGCACCCCAGGGCAGGGGAGATATGGCTACACCTTC

clone_size: .
d_call: TRBD1
v_call: TRBV6-1
j_call: TRBJ1-1
cdr3_aa: CASSEYNRGGTEAFF
cdr3_nt: TGTGCCAGCAGTGAATACAACAGGGGCGGCACTGAAGCTTTCTTT

clone_size: .
d_call: .
v_call: TRBV6-1
j_call: TRBJ1-2
cdr3_aa: CASSDTGPGYGYTF
cdr3_nt: TGTGCCAGCAGTGACACAGGGCCTGGCTATGGCTACACCTTC

clone_size: .
d_call: .
v_call: TRBV9
j_call: TRBJ2-3
cdr3_aa: CASSVIREPDTQYF
cdr3_nt: TGTGCCAGCAGCGTAATACGGGAACCAGATACGCAGTATTTT

clone_size: .
d_call: .
v_call: TRBV30
j_call: TRBJ2-1
cdr3_aa: CAWSTGSSYNEQFF
cdr3_nt: TGTGCCTGGTCTACAGGGAGCTCCTACAATGAGCAGTTCTTC

clone_size: .
d_call: TRBD1
v_call: TRBV10-3
j_call: TRBJ2-3
cdr3_aa: CAISVRTGWDTQYF
cdr3_nt: TGTGCCATCAGTGTAAGGACAGGTTGGGATACGCAGTATTTT

clone_size: few
d_call: .
v_call: TRBV5-6
j_call: TRBJ2-7
cdr3_aa: CASSLGPEQYF
cdr3_nt: TGTGCCAGCAGCTTGGGGCCGGAGCAGTACTTC

clone_size: .
d_call: TRBD1
v_call: TRBV5-4
j_call: TRBJ2-1
cdr3_aa: CASSPTGGTYNEQFF
cdr3_nt: TGTGCCAGCAGCCCGACAGGGGGGACCTACAATGAGCAGTTCTTC

clone_size: .
d_call: .
v_call: TRBV14
j_call: TRBJ2-2
cdr3_aa: CASSRMDNTMYTGELFF
cdr3_nt: TGTGCCAGCAGCCGTATGGACAACACAATGTACACCGGGGAGCTGTTTTTT

clone_size: .
d_call: .
v_call: TRBV5-1
j_call: TRBJ2-3
cdr3_aa: CASSLEGGGTDTQYF
cdr3_nt: TGCGCCAGCAGCTTGGAAGGGGGAGGCACAGATACGCAGTATTTT

clone_size: .
d_call: .
v_call: TRBV6-5
j_call: TRBJ1-1
cdr3_aa: CASTQEVGSNTEAFF
cdr3_nt: TGTGCCAGCACCCAGGAGGTTGGGTCGAACACTGAAGCTTTCTTT

clone_size: .
d_call: .
v_call: TRBV20-1
j_call: TRBJ2-5
cdr3_aa: CSPLGQGTQYF
cdr3_nt: TGCAGTCCTTTGGGGCAAGGGACCCAGTACTTC

clone_size: .
d_call: .
v_call: TRBV7-9
j_call: TRBJ2-5
cdr3_aa: CASSLAGAETQYF
cdr3_nt: TGTGCCAGCAGCTTAGCGGGGGCAGAGACCCAGTACTTC

clone_size: .
d_call: TRBD1
v_call: TRBV5-1
j_call: TRBJ2-5
cdr3_aa: CASSPRTGEGQETQYF
cdr3_nt: TGCGCCAGCAGCCCGAGGACAGGGGAGGGACAAGAGACCCAGTACTTC

clone_size: .
d_call: TRBD2
v_call: TRBV30
j_call: TRBJ2-3
cdr3_aa: CAWTSGSDTQYF
cdr3_nt: TGTGCCTGGACTAGCGGATCAGATACGCAGTATTTT

clone_size: .
d_call: TRBD2
v_call: TRBV5-4
j_call: TRBJ2-3
cdr3_aa: CASSLAPMASGTDTQYF
cdr3_nt: TGTGCCAGCAGCTTGGCCCCTATGGCTAGCGGAACAGATACGCAGTATTTT

clone_size: .
d_call: TRBD2
v_call: TRBV5-1
j_call: TRBJ2-7
cdr3_aa: CASSPTGLAGTYEQYF
cdr3_nt: TGCGCCAGCAGCCCCACGGGACTAGCGGGAACCTACGAGCAGTACTTC

clone_size: .
d_call: .
v_call: TRBV10-3
j_call: TRBJ2-1
cdr3_aa: CAISTSRDLSYNEQFF
cdr3_nt: TGTGCCATCAGTACATCCCGGGACTTATCCTACAATGAGCAGTTCTTC

clone_size: once
d_call: .
v_call: TRBV2
j_call: TRBJ1-4
cdr3_aa: CASSRGEKLFF
cdr3_nt: TGTGCCAGCAGTAGGGGGGAAAAACTGTTTTTT

clone_size: .
d_call: .
v_call: TRBV5-1
j_call: TRBJ2-7
cdr3_aa: CASSLGPLRDISYEQYF
cdr3_nt: TGCGCCAGCAGCTTGGGACCCCTCCGGGACATCTCCTACGAGCAGTACTTC

clone_size: few
d_call: TRBD1
v_call: TRBV30
j_call: TRBJ1-5
cdr3_aa: CAWSRGTGYQPQHF
cdr3_nt: TGTGCCTGGAGTAGAGGGACAGGATATCAGCCCCAGCATTTT

clone_size: .
d_call: TRBD1
v_call: TRBV5-1
j_call: TRBJ2-4
cdr3_aa: CASSWGQGADIQYF
cdr3_nt: TGCGCCAGCAGCTGGGGACAGGGGGCAGACATTCAGTACTTC